One sample yielded the 8 T cell receptor beta chains listed below, sequenced in a study of T cells in Graves' hyperthyroidism and ophthalmopathy. RNA transcripts were the template for amplifying TCR beta CDR3 regions. HTBI primers were employed in a first-round RT-PCR of the TCR CDR3. TCRdb fed the multiplex PCR reads into MiXCR, producing one record per CDR3 protein. The data show hundreds of thousands of distinct CDR3 sequences, 14% to 15% seen once. Sequencing was performed on blood. All receptors come from a man in his late teens or twenties with Graves' ophthalmopathy.

This clonotype was detected ten times or more. V and J are TRBV5-1 and TRBJ1-1; 12 nucleotides line up with TRBD1. CDR3 size: 15 residues. V trimming: 4 bases; J trimming: 4 bases; junction bases outside the gene matches: 5. In germline, CDR1 is SGHRS, CDR2 YFSETQ. This CDR3 is CASSEGQGAITEAFF. The CDR3 DNA is TGCGCCAGCAGCGAGGGACAGGGGGCAATCACTGAAGCTTTCTTT.

This clonotype was recorded a few times. This chain joins TRBV6-1 and TRBJ1-1; tentative D call: TRBD1 (5 bases). The V and J ends lost 7 bases and 2 bases respectively, with 14 bases between them. The CDR3 is made up of 14 amino acids. Germline V CDR1 and CDR2: MNHNS, SASEGT. DNA for the CDR3: TGTGCCAGCATTTTATCTACAGGAAACACTGAAGCTTTCTTT. It codes for CASILSTGNTEAFF.

A few counts support this clonotype. The chain carries TRBV27 and TRBJ2-1; 11 bases align to TRBD2. The germline gives CDR1 MNHEY, CDR2 SMNVEV (reference sequence). Trimming at V came to 5 bases and at J to 11 bases, leaving 5 bases not matched to a gene. The CDR3 has 13 amino acids. The CDR3 DNA reads TGTGCCAGCAGTCCGGGGACTAGCGGCAAGCAGTTCTTC. Translated, it gives CASSPGTSGKQFF.

This clonotype was recorded a few times. V usage is TRBV11-2 and J usage is TRBJ1-4; 8 bases are shared with TRBD1. The length of the CDR3 is 16 residues. Per germline, CDR1 SGHAT and CDR2 FQNNGV. V trimming: 2 bases; J trimming: 8 bases; junction bases outside the gene matches: 10. In DNA form, the CDR3 reads TGTGCCAGCAGCTTATACAGCAGGGGGCAACGAGAAAAACTGTTTTTT. This encodes CASSLYSRGQREKLFF.

This clonotype appeared many times. The chain combines TRBV11-2 with TRBJ2-5; D possibly corresponds to TRBD2 (5 bases). The CDR3 is made up of 16 amino acids. With 5 bases removed from V and 0 bases from J, the gap between germline ends came to 16 bases. Germline V gene data show CDR1 as SGHAT and CDR2 as FQNNGV. CDR3 protein: CASSTTRRWHQETQYF. As DNA, the CDR3 is TGTGCCAGCAGCACCACCAGGAGGTGGCACCAAGAGACCCAGTACTTC.

This clonotype appeared many times. The chain has TRBV11-2 and TRBJ2-5; 14 nucleotides match TRBD2. The V and J ends lost 5 bases and 5 bases, in that order; junction bases with no gene match: 10. Germline CDR1 and CDR2: SGHAT and FQNNGV. The CDR3 sequence is 17 residues long. CDR3 nucleotide sequence: TGTGCCAGCAGCCCACGGACTAGCGGGGGGCCGGGGGAGACCCAGTACTTC. Protein product: CASSPRTSGGPGETQYF.

The sample holds many counts of this clonotype. The rearrangement uses TRBV29-1 and TRBJ2-7; TRBD2 matches at 11 bases. Germline loops: CDR1 SQVTM, CDR2 ANQGSEA. The CDR3 has 15 residues. The V and J ends lost 4 bases and 0 bases, in that order; junction bases with no gene match: 5. In DNA form, the CDR3 reads TGCAGCGTTGGCCGACTAGCGGGGAGCTCCTACGAGCAGTACTTC. Translated, it gives CSVGRLAGSSYEQYF.

This chain joins TRBV29-1 and TRBJ1-2, with TRBD1 identical over 9 bases. V lost 7 bases and J lost 7; bases outside the gene matches: 13. The CDR3 extends over 14 amino acids. Germline CDR1 is SQVTM and CDR2 is ANQGSEA. The CDR3 is CSGRSGQGPLGYTF. The DNA of the CDR3 is TGCAGCGGTCGATCCGGACAGGGGCCCCTTGGCTACACCTTC.